These 5 T cell receptor beta chains were sequenced from one sample in a study of T cell responses to AZD1222 COVID-19 vaccine. Method: immunoSEQ multiplex PCR; TCRdb's copy keeps in-frame clones and lacks some. Of fewer than 120,000 clones in the sample, over 85% were seen once. Specimen: peripheral blood, collected 28 days after the second AZD1222 dose. These TCRs come from an adult who received the AZD1222 COVID-19 vaccine.

The chain recombines TRBV4-3 with TRBJ2-3; D ambiguous. V was pared by 1 base and J by 4 bases, with 12 bases between. Germline V gene lookup returns CDR1 LGHNA and CDR2 YSLEER. This CDR3 is built from 15 residues. The CDR3 region is CASSQGGSTSDTQYF. CDR3 DNA: TGCGCCAGCAGCCAAGGAGGCTCGACGTCAGATACGCAGTATTTT.

This chain joins TRBV27 and TRBJ2-1; D uncertain. This CDR3 has 13 residues. With 7 bases removed from V and 4 bases from J, the gap between germline ends came to 11 bases. Germline assignment: CDR1 MNHEY and CDR2 SMNVEV (reference sequence). CDR3 DNA: TGTGCCAGCAATGGGCCTTCGTACAATGAGCAGTTCTTC. This translates into CASNGPSYNEQFF.

This clone is a singleton in its sample. V is TRBV6-6 and J is TRBJ1-4; a weak D match, TRBD1 (6 bases). This CDR3 region has 17 residues. The germline V and J ends were trimmed by 8 bases and 2 bases, with 21 bases remaining between them. Germline CDR1 and CDR2: MNHNY and SVGAGI (reference sequence). The chain's CDR3 is CASRRGRFPTTNEKLFF. DNA of the CDR3: TGTGCCAGCCGTCGGGGGCGTTTTCCTACCACTAATGAAAAACTGTTTTTT.

The V and J genes are TRBV18 and TRBJ2-5; either TRBD1 or TRBD2 may fit D (6 bases each). V gave up 0 bases and J gave up 5 bases, with 13 bases separating them. This CDR3 spans 15 amino acids. Germline V gene sequence: CDR1 KGHSH, CDR2 LQKENI. CDR3 residues: CASSPPGGVHETQYF. In DNA form, the CDR3 reads TGTGCCAGCTCACCACCGGGGGGCGTTCACGAGACCCAGTACTTC.

V is TRBV7-2 and J is TRBJ1-5; the D is unclear. This CDR3 region has 13 residues. With 5 bases removed from V and 6 bases from J, the gap between germline ends came to 11 bases. Germline values: CDR1 SGHTA, CDR2 FQGNSA. The CDR3 DNA reads TGTGCCAGCAGCCCTATATCACGTCAGCCCCAGCATTTT. Translating it yields CASSPISRQPQHF.